This T cell receptor beta chain derives from a study of Ad26.COV2.S vaccination and SARS-CoV-2 variants. About the study: Participants got Ad26.COV2.S intramuscularly, once or twice 56 days apart.

TCRdb's table, derived via immunoSEQ multiplex PCR, lists solely in-frame clones and lacks some. The table has approximately 360,000 clones, 83% seen once. The treatment is: some 20 received Ad26.COV2.S at low or high dose, single or two shots; about 5 received placebo; per-sample allocation not given. On day 63 after the first injection, vaccine and placebo recipients gave samples. Donation came from an adult in Boston who was aged 18-55 years. A note on this clone: The antigen remains unidentified.

Study results and caveats: Reports say spike-specific CD8+ and CD4+ T cell responses covered substantial breadth after vaccination. TCR breadth and depth estimates may have understated total T cell responses.

CDR3 length equals 14 residues. Germline CDR1 is LNHNV and CDR2 is YYDKDF (reference sequence). V lost 1 base and J 0 bases, leaving 7 bases between the germline ends. This receptor was obtained from a person aged 18-65 years who received the Ad26.COV2.S COVID-19 vaccine or a placebo. The chain has TRBV15 and TRBJ2-7; TRBD1 is a possible D gene (5 bases). Specimen: peripheral blood, collected in a trial of Ad26.COV2.S vaccine versus placebo. CDR3 loop: CATSRGRDSYEQYF. CDR3 coding DNA: TGTGCCACCAGCAGAGGCAGGGACTCCTACGAGCAGTACTTC.